This T cell receptor (beta chain) was retrieved from a study of Ad26.COV2.S vaccination and SARS-CoV-2 variants (dated by TCRdb to 2020 to 2023). Describing the broader study: Vaccine-arm donors were drawn from COV1001, a multicentre, randomized, double-blind, placebo-controlled phase I-IIa trial of Ad26.COV2.S in healthy adults. Blinding of investigators to trial group allocation was maintained during experiments and outcome assessment. The TCR-sequenced set comprised approximately 32 samples: approximately 19 Ad26.COV2.S vaccine recipients, 5 placebo recipients and 8 SARS-CoV-2 convalescent individuals. Ad26.COV2.S was given intramuscularly at 5x10^10 or 1x10^11 viral particles, as a single shot or as two shots 56 days apart. The specificity and breadth of SARS-CoV-2-reactive T cell receptors after Ad26.COV2.S vaccination were assessed by TCRbeta repertoire sequencing. Participants in the trial were split at random into five groups of five each, receiving low-dose or high-dose Ad26.COV2.S once or twice, or else placebo on both occasions.

General findings and caveats noted by the study authors: It was noted by the authors that total T cell responses may have been underestimated by the TCR breadth and depth analyses. The study was not powered for comparison of responses between vaccine doses or regimens. Higher spike-specific TCR breadth was observed in Ad26.COV2.S recipients than in placebo recipients (P = 0.0014). Substantial breadth of spike-specific CD8+ and CD4+ T cell responses was reported after vaccination. Non-spike TCR breadth was comparable between vaccine and placebo recipients, consistent with the vaccine containing only spike.

The treatment or condition label of this sample denotes: around 19 received Ad26.COV2.S at low or high dose, single or two shots; about 5 received placebo; per-sample allocation not given. Repertoires of vaccine and placebo recipients were sequenced from samples taken on day 63 after the first injection. Cohort 1b enrolled some 25 adults aged 18-55 years at a single site in Boston, USA, between 29 July and 7 August 2020. Ad26.COV2.S was a replication-incompetent adenovirus type 26 vector that expressed a prefusion-stabilized SARS-CoV-2 spike protein derived from the original Wuhan strain. The CDR1 and CDR2 encoded by the germline V gene are MNHNS and SASEGT. The V end loses 0 bases and the J end loses 3 bases, and a stretch of 8 bases separates them. The CDR3, cysteine through phenylalanine, is 14 amino acids long. Solely the CDR3 DNA is kept, with 42 bases framed from the first base. The immunoSEQ Assay was the method used to sequence TCRbeta CDR3 regions. After extraction, genomic DNA underwent amplification by bias-controlled multiplex PCR, followed by high-throughput sequencing. Under the source paper's analysis protocol: To quantify the absolute abundance of each unique TCRbeta CDR3 region, sequences were collapsed and filtered. T cell fraction was estimated by normalizing TCRbeta template counts to usable DNA, with usable DNA measured through amplification of reference genes found in all nucleated cells. Repertoire TCRs were annotated as SARS-CoV-2-specific when V gene, CDR3 amino acid sequence and J gene were exactly matched to a known reactive TCR set. The reference SARS-CoV-2 TCR set was obtained from MIRA and was filtered for enrichment in COVID-19-positive ImmuneCODE repertoires, whereby public or cross-reactive TCRs were removed. Using the MIRA antigens, annotated TCRs were further analysed by specific ORF or by position within an ORF. Breadth was defined as annotated unique rearrangements over total unique productive rearrangements; depth was the summed frequency of those rearrangements. TCR breadth was compared between groups using two-sided Wilcoxon rank-sum tests. Not all clones reach the TCRdb copy of this immuneACCESS table, which keeps in-frame sequences only. Checked studies attribute under half of the gap to unresolved V genes and leave the rest unexplained. The D gene and trimming were derived from the DNA, and the V and J assignments and clone size from that table. This sample gives about 280,000 clones in total; over 75% of them show up just once. The top ten clones comprise approximately 3.4% of the sample.

On this clone itself: Its target antigen remains unknown. No quality values exist for individual bases; no much larger clone is one base distant.

The origin of this receptor is a person between 18 and 60 years old who received the Ad26.COV2.S COVID-19 vaccine or a placebo. The chain uses TRBV6-1 and TRBJ1-1; TRBD1 is perhaps the D gene, given 5 matching bases. Specimen: peripheral blood, collected in a trial of Ad26.COV2.S vaccine versus placebo. CDR3 reads: CASSEAGGHTEAFF. At the DNA level, the sequence is TGTGCCAGCAGTGAAGCCGGGGGTCACACTGAAGCTTTCTTT.